This T cell receptor (beta chain) was documented in a study of Ad26.COV2.S vaccination and SARS-CoV-2 variants. Specified treatment: roughly 19 received Ad26.COV2.S at low or high dose, single or two shots; 5 received placebo; per-sample allocation not given. Day 63 after the first injection of vaccine or placebo was the sampling time. An Ad26 vector expressing Wuhan-strain SARS-CoV-2 spike constituted the vaccine. Libraries were prepared by immunoSEQ multiplex PCR; TCRdb keeps only in-frame clonotypes and omits some of them. Of about 370,000 clones detected, around nine tenths appear once; the ten largest clones hold under 4%. The CDR3 length is 14 residues. CDR1 and CDR2 (germline): SGHTA, FQGNSA. V was pared by 4 bases and J by 4 bases, with 1 base of the junction left unmatched.

The sequence was collected from a person aged 18-65 years who received the Ad26.COV2.S COVID-19 vaccine or a placebo. V and J are TRBV7-2 and TRBJ1-6; 7 nucleotides line up with TRBD1. This sample comprised peripheral blood, obtained in a trial of Ad26.COV2.S vaccine versus placebo. The CDR3 protein is CASSSGQYNSPLHF. Written as DNA, the CDR3 is TGTGCCAGCAGCTCGGGACAGTATAATTCACCCCTCCACTTT.